This T cell receptor (beta chain) was recorded in a study of graft-versus-host responses after intestinal transplantation (dated by TCRdb to the early 2020s). Regarding the complete study: The transplants that recipients received were multivisceral, liver-intestinal, or isolated intestinal. Every recipient was given anti-thymocyte globulin induction, followed by about three years of maintenance tacrolimus and steroids. The cohort enrolled under 30 intestinal transplant recipients, one of whom was a retransplant, and a few patients without pretransplant specimens were excluded. A peak of at least 4% donor T cells among recipient peripheral blood mononuclear cells was the definition used for donor T cell macrochimerism. After intestinal transplantation, graft-versus-host and host-versus-graft alloreactive T cell clones in the graft, circulation and bone marrow were tracked using bulk TCR-beta CDR3 sequencing. Rather than going through the commercial service, samples from three later patients were sequenced in-house on an Illumina MiSeq and processed with MiXCR. Alloreactive clones were identified by sequencing pre-transplant mixed lymphocyte reaction products and comparing these products with unstimulated pre-transplant donor and recipient T cells. Study-level results and caveats: High GvH to HvG T cell clonal ratios were observed in the allografts of patients with donor T cell macrochimerism. Early after transplant, peak levels of circulating GvH clones were found to be associated with declines in HvG clones. Conclusions were limited by the relatively low number and heterogeneity of intestinal transplant patients. GvH clones turned up in recipient bone marrow, with some appearing earlier in ileal mucosa or blood, a pattern consistent with an intestinal mucosal origin.

Library preparation employed the immunoSEQ multiplex PCR assay. For most patients, genomic DNA was isolated with the Qiagen DNeasy Blood and Tissue Kit and shipped frozen to Adaptive Biotechnologies for TCR sequencing. High-throughput TCR-beta CDR3 sequencing of genomic DNA from most patients was performed by Adaptive Biotechnologies. Per the source publication's procedure: TCR sequencing data for 15 to 20 patients were retrieved from Adaptive's ImmunoSEQ software; three other patients were processed with MiXCR and VDJtools. To correct CD4 versus CD8 sorting errors, any sequence found in both subsets at a frequency ratio below 5:1 was removed. CDR3 nucleotide sequences shared between donor and recipient were removed because their origin could not be assigned. Alloreactive clones required at least 2-fold expansion over unstimulated cells and minimum CFSE-low frequency of 0.002% (template counts) or 0.001% (read counts). Clones were considered mappable if detected in sequenced pre-transplant spleen, lymph node, or MLR CFSE-low populations of the donor or recipient. Cumulative frequency of alloreactive clones was calculated as a percentage of all sequences weighted by copy number. TCRdb retrieved this table from immuneACCESS and kept in-frame rearrangements only. Not all clones are present; in checked studies, unresolved V genes account for under half, and no reason is known for the remainder. The DNA was the basis for D and trimming; V, J and clone size are from that table. This sample is represented by under 90,000 clones; nearly 90% of them were singletons. The ten largest clones capture about 4.2% of the sample.

A word on this clone: The target of this receptor is not known. No much larger clonotype is one base removed from it; base qualities were not supplied.

Per the publication, the time point label means: cells obtained before transplantation from donor or recipient. CD3+CD4+ and CD3+CD8+ populations were FACS-sorted from unstimulated pre-transplant donor and recipient cells taken from spleen or lymph nodes. Material: unstimulated CD8+ T cells sorted from spleen or lymph node cells, obtained before transplant. The source is a human donor who was the organ donor for an intestinal transplant.

The sequence in DNA is TGCAGCGTTGAAGGGTGGGCCGCTACCCCCTTTTACGAGCAGTACGTC. Its protein reads: CSVEGWAATPFYEQYV. Here the chain combines TRBV29-1 and TRBJ2-7; the D gene is unclear. The CDR3 has 16 amino acids, counting the end cysteine and valine. The retained sequence is limited to the CDR3, 48 bases, with the frame set at the first base. CDR1 and CDR2 were assigned from the germline V gene as SQVTM and ANQGSEA. Cut back by 1 base and 4 bases, the V and J ends lie 20 bases apart.